This is a list of T cell receptor beta chains from one sample in a study of T cells in Graves' hyperthyroidism and ophthalmopathy. One entry per CDR3 protein results from TCRdb running MiXCR on the multiplex PCR reads. The table has 500,000 to 700,000 distinct CDR3 sequences, over 15% seen once. The source material was blood. The origin of the receptors is a woman younger than 35 with Graves' hyperthyroidism. The conserved cysteine and the conserved F or W are not part of the CDR3 here.

V gene: TRBV29-1
CDR3 protein: SAKRTGGASYGYT

V gene: TRBV20-1
CDR3 protein: SASVWDLEQY

V gene: TRBV3-1
CDR3 protein: ASSQTTSGETQY

V gene: TRBV12-3/TRBV12-4
CDR3 protein: ASRNQGVGYGYT

V gene: TRBV6-2/TRBV6-3
CDR3 protein: ASTDGGNALKAF

V gene: TRBV7-8
CDR3 protein: ASSLSRGQSYNSPLH

V gene: TRBV18
CDR3 protein: ASSLRGASYEQY

V gene: TRBV7-8
CDR3 protein: ASSPTGGQGETQY

V gene: TRBV29-1
CDR3 protein: SVEPGRTDTQY

V gene: TRBV29-1
CDR3 protein: SVEEGGSYGYT

V gene: TRBV15
CDR3 protein: ATSRDLGGFEQY

V gene: TRBV18
CDR3 protein: ASSPSIGHQSTDTQY

V gene: TRBV20-1
CDR3 protein: SAPVLLRGAGEIDTQY

V gene: TRBV12-3/TRBV12-4
CDR3 protein: ASRPGRNQPQH

V gene: TRBV20-1
CDR3 protein: SARRDKTQY

V gene: TRBV10-3
CDR3 protein: AISGGETGSSTDTQY

V gene: TRBV19
CDR3 protein: ASSTGDVSPLH

V gene: TRBV9
CDR3 protein: ASSVVGGAGNTIY

V gene: TRBV20-1
CDR3 protein: SIGGAPDTQY

V gene: TRBV29-1
CDR3 protein: SVRLAGAVGELF

V gene: TRBV20-1
CDR3 protein: SARPMTNYGYT

V gene: TRBV27
CDR3 protein: ASSRTGTGAYQPQH

V gene: TRBV15
CDR3 protein: ATSRDRINEKLF

V gene: TRBV29-1
CDR3 protein: SVVWGLGVSYEQY

V gene: TRBV12-3/TRBV12-4
CDR3 protein: ASSLRGEQPQH

V gene: TRBV7-2
CDR3 protein: ASSKQGKRTEAF

V gene: TRBV12-3/TRBV12-4
CDR3 protein: ASNPQGAPNQPQH

V gene: TRBV2
CDR3 protein: ASSELGGRAGPTETQY

V gene: TRBV2
CDR3 protein: ASRSGTVVLPQY

V gene: TRBV2
CDR3 protein: ASSERWANYGYT

V gene: TRBV3-1
CDR3 protein: ASGAGFYEQY

V gene: TRBV11-3
CDR3 protein: ASSRTMGSTYEQY

V gene: TRBV13
CDR3 protein: ASSLPVSSTDTQY

V gene: TRBV12-3/TRBV12-4
CDR3 protein: ASSSGTSPLNEQF

V gene: TRBV7-9
CDR3 protein: ASSLGWNQPQH

V gene: TRBV7-8
CDR3 protein: ASSFQGVTRGYT

V gene: TRBV12-3/TRBV12-4
CDR3 protein: ASSWPRDRGNTEAF

V gene: TRBV7-3
CDR3 protein: ASSLSPGGGTEAF

V gene: TRBV18
CDR3 protein: ASSRAGGEGEAF

V gene: TRBV2
CDR3 protein: ASGEQLAYEQY

V gene: TRBV18
CDR3 protein: ASSTSGGAKETQY

V gene: TRBV5-1
CDR3 protein: ASSLGGNKDTQY

V gene: TRBV18
CDR3 protein: ASSPSLEVHEQY

V gene: TRBV11-2
CDR3 protein: ASSGLAGAWGNEQF

V gene: TRBV4-1
CDR3 protein: ASSPRTSGRDEQY

V gene: TRBV7-2
CDR3 protein: ASSLEPGDSYEQY

V gene: TRBV11-2
CDR3 protein: ASSLAGHVTEAF

V gene: TRBV3-1
CDR3 protein: ASSQWTGRRGYGYT

V gene: TRBV20-1
CDR3 protein: SARVLGHRGVYEQF

V gene: TRBV7-2
CDR3 protein: ASSPWTSGNEQF

V gene: TRBV12-3/TRBV12-4
CDR3 protein: ASSIRTVGNTIY

V gene: TRBV6-1
CDR3 protein: ASSTYRGSSEAF

V gene: TRBV20-1
CDR3 protein: SARAFKGAFGSPLH